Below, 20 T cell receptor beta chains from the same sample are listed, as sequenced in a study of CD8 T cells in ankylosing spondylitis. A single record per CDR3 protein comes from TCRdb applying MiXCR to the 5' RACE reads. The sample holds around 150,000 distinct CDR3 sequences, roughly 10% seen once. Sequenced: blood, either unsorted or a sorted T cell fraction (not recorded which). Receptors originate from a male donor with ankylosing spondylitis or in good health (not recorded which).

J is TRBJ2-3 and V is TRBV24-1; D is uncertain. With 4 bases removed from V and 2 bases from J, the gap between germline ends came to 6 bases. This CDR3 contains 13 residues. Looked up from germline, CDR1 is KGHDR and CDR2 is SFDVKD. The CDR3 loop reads CATSDATTDTQYF. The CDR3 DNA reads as TGTGCCACCAGTGACGCTACCACAGATACGCAGTATTTT.

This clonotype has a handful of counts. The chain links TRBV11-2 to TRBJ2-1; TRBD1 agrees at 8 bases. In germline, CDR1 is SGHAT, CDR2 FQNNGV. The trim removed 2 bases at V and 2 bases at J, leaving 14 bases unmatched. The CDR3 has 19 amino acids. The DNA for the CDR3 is TGTGCCAGCAGCTTATCCGCCATATTCGGGACAGGCACCTACAATGAGCAGTTCTTC. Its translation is CASSLSAIFGTGTYNEQFF. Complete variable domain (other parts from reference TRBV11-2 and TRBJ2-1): EAGVAQSPRYKIIEKRQSVAFWCNPISGHATLYWYQQILGQGPKLLIQFQNNGVVDDSQLPKDRFSAERLKGVDSTLKIQPAKLEDSAVYLCASSLSAIFGTGTYNEQFFGPGTRLTVL.

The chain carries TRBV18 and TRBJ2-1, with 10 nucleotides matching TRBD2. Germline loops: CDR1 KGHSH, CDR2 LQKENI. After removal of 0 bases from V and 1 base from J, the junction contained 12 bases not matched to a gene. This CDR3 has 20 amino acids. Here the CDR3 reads CASSPPLGSSGSQSYNEQFF. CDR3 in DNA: TGTGCCAGCTCACCACCATTAGGTTCTAGCGGGAGTCAATCCTACAATGAGCAGTTCTTC.

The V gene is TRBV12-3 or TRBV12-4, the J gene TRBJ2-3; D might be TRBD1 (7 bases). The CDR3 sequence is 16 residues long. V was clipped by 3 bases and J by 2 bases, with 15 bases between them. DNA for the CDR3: TGTGCCAGCAGTTTTGAGGCAGGGGGGACCACAGATACGCAGTATTTT. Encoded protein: CASSFEAGGTTDTQYF.

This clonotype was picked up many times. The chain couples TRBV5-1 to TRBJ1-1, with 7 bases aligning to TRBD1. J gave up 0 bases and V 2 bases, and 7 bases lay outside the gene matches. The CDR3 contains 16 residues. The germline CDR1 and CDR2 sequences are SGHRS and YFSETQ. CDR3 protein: CASSFGYRGMNTEAFF. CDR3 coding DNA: TGCGCCAGCAGCTTCGGGTACAGGGGCATGAACACTGAAGCTTTCTTT.

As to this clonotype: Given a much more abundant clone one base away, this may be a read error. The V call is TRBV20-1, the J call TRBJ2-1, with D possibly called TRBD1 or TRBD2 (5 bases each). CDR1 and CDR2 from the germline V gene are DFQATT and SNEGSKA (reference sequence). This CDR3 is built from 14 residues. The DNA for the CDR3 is TGCAGCTGGGGAGAGGGGAGCTCCTACAATGAGCAGTTCTTC. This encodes CSWGEGSSYNEQFF.

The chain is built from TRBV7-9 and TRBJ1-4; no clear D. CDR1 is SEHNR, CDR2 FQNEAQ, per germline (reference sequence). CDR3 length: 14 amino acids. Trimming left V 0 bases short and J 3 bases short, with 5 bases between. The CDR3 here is CASSLASPNEKLFF. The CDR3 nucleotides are TGTGCCAGCAGCTTAGCCAGCCCTAATGAAAAACTGTTTTTT.

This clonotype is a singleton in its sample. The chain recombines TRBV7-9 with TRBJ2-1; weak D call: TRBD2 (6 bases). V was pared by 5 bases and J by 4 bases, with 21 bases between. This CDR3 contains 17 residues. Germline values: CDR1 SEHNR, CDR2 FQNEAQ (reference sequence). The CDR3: CASSQRVAGTKYNEQFF. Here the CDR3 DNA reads TGTGCCAGCAGCCAGCGTGTCGCGGGGACCAAATACAATGAGCAGTTCTTC.

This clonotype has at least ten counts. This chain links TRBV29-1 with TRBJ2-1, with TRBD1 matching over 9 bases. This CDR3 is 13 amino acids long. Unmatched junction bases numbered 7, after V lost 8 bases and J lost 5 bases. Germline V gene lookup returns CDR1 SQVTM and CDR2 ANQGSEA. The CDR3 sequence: CSTRQGGHNEQFF. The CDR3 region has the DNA TGCAGCACCAGACAGGGGGGCCACAATGAGCAGTTCTTC.

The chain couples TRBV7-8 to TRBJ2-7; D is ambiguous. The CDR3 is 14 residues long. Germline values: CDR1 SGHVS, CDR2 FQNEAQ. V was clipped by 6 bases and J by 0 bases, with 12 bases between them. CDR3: CASSSPPPSYEQYF. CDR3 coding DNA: TGTGCCAGCAGTTCACCTCCTCCCTCCTACGAGCAGTACTTC. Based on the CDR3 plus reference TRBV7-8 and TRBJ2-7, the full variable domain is GAGVSQSPRYKVAKRGQDVALRCDPISGHVSLFWYQQALGQGPEFLTYFQNEAQLDKSGLPSDRFFAERPEGSVSTLKIQRTQQEDSAVYLCASSSPPPSYEQYFGPGTRLTVT.

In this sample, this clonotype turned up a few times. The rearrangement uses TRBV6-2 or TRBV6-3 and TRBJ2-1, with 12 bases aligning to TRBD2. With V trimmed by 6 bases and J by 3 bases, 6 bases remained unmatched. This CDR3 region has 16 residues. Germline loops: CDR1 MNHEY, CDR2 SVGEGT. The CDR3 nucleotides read TGTGCCAGCAGCCCAGGACTAGCGGGGTTCTACAATGAGCAGTTCTTC. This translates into CASSPGLAGFYNEQFF.

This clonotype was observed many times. CDR3 sequence reads: CASSVDSLGTDTQYF. DNA of the CDR3: TGCGCCAGCAGCGTGGACAGTCTTGGGACAGATACGCAGTATTTT. The chain joins TRBV5-1 to TRBJ2-3; D might be TRBD1 (6 bases). This CDR3 region has 15 residues. Trimming took 4 bases from V and 3 from J, leaving 15 bases between them. Germline assignment: CDR1 SGHRS and CDR2 YFSETQ.

The DNA of the CDR3 is TGTGCCAGCAGTTTAGCGGGGGCCCCCACAGATACGCAGTATTTT. This codes for CASSLAGAPTDTQYF. This sequence joins TRBV12-3 or TRBV12-4 and TRBJ2-3; maybe TRBD1 (6 bases). The CDR3 has 15 amino acids. The V gene lost 0 bases and the J gene lost 2 bases, with 9 bases spanning the gap.

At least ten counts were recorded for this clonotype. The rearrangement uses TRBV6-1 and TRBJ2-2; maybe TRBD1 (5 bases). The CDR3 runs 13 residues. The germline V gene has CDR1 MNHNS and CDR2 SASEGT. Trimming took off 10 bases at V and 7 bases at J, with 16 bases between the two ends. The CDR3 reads CATRQQWDGELFF. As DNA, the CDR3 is TGTGCCACGCGACAGCAGTGGGACGGGGAGCTGTTTTTT.

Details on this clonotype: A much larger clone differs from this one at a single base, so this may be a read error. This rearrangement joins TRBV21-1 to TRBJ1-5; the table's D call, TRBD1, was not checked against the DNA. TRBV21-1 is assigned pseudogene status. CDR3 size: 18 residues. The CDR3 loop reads CASSKSCSGEDDNQPQHF. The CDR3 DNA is TGTGCCAGCAGCAAAAGTTGCTCAGGGGAGGATGACAATCAGCCCCAGCATTTT.

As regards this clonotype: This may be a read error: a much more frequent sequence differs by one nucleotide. In DNA form, the CDR3 reads TGTGCCAGCAGGGGGACAGTCCTCTACAGTGAGCAGTTCTTC. It yields the protein CASRGTVLYSEQFF. The V call is TRBV7-2, the J call TRBJ2-1, with 7 bases matching TRBD1. This CDR3 is 14 amino acids long. Germline CDR1 SGHTA, CDR2 FQGNSA.

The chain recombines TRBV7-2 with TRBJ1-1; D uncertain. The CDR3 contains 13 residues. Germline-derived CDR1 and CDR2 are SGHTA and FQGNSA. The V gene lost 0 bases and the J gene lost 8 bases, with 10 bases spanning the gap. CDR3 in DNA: TGTGCCAGCAGCTTAGCGGTCGGCAGGGAAGCTTTCTTT. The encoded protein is CASSLAVGREAFF.

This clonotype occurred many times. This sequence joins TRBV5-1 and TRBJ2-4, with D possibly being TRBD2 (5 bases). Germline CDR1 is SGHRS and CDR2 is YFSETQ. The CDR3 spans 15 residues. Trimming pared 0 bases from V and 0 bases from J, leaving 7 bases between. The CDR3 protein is CASSLARGAKNIQYF. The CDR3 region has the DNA TGCGCCAGCAGCTTGGCCCGGGGAGCCAAAAACATTCAGTACTTC.

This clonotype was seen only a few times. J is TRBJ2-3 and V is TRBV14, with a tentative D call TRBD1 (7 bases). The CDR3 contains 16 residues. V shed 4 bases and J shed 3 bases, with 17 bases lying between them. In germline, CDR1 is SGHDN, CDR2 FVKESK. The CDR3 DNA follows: TGTGCCAGCAGCCCCCTCGGAGGGGGCGCAACAGATACGCAGTATTTT. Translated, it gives CASSPLGGGATDTQYF.

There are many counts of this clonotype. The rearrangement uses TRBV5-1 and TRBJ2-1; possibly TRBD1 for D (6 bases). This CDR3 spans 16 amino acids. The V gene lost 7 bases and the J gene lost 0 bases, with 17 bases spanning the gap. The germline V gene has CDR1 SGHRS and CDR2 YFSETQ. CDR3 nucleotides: TGCGCCAGCCGAGCATCGGACAGTTTCTCCTACAATGAGCAGTTCTTC. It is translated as CASRASDSFSYNEQFF.